This T cell receptor (beta chain) originates from a study of blood T cells in healthy people across ages. Using a J-beta primer mix together with a sample-barcoded 5' primer, a second PCR was run for roughly 6 to 12 cycles. TCRdb reprocessed the 5' RACE reads via MiXCR and lists one record per CDR3 protein. The profile covers hundreds of thousands of distinct CDR3 sequences, with about 25% appearing a single time and under 9.5% taken by the ten largest. CDR1 is LNHDA, CDR2 SQIVND, per germline (reference sequence). There are 14 residues in the CDR3. The V gene lost 7 bases and the J gene lost 3 bases, with 13 bases spanning the gap. This same sample was also taken into another study, of T cells of mothers and their children.

Sequencing used blood. The chain combines TRBV19 with TRBJ2-1, with TRBD2 as a possible D gene (5 bases). This TCR derives from a boy aged 5-17 years in good health. Here the CDR3 DNA reads TGTGCCAGTAATTGGGGAGCCCTCTACAATGAGCAGTTCTTC. This codes for CASNWGALYNEQFF.